This is a list of T cell receptor beta chains from one sample in a study of cytomegalovirus exposure and HLA in healthy donors. Clones were read by immunoSEQ multiplex PCR, and TCRdb kept only the in-frame ones, dropping some. The repertoire has approximately 150,000 clones, more than 65% of them found once; the top ten carry roughly 6.7%. Sequencing used PBMCs. The receptor source for this set is a man in his fifties in good health and CMV-seropositive. CDR3s include the opening cysteine and the closing phenylalanine or tryptophan. The order of the fields is V gene, clone size, CDR3 protein. Size is stated for part of the rows, as once, few or many counts, or as a class when the clone is expanded.

V: TRBV19
size: few
CDR3: CASRARTGGKYEQYF

V: TRBV15
size: .
CDR3: CATSREDRSSYEQYF

V: TRBV2
size: .
CDR3: CASNLPPYEQYF

V: TRBV7-2
size: .
CDR3: CASTPTGTGSGELFF

V: TRBV2
size: .
CDR3: CASTLRGGSFSTEAFF

V: TRBV10-3
size: .
CDR3: CAISGTGEAYEQYF

V: TRBV30
size: .
CDR3: CAWSLRDRETGELFF

V: TRBV7-9
size: few
CDR3: CSSSPGGAGHEQYF

V: TRBV6-1
size: .
CDR3: CASSDPRTGGTEAFF

V: TRBV7-6
size: .
CDR3: CASSPRTSYEQYF

V: TRBV6-1
size: .
CDR3: CASSAGTGDLGEQYF

V: TRBV28
size: .
CDR3: CASSFPQYYEQYF

V: TRBV2
size: .
CDR3: CASSLTALAYEQYF

V: TRBV11-2
size: .
CDR3: CASSFSGGVYEQYF

V: TRBV7-9
size: .
CDR3: CSSAIGGANTGELFF

V: TRBV6-4
size: .
CDR3: CASSDGTDNNEQFF

V: TRBV5-1
size: .
CDR3: CASTSGPNTDEQFF

V: TRBV7-9
size: .
CDR3: CASSQPGTSVREQYF

V: TRBV18
size: .
CDR3: CASSAPGHTAETQYF

V: TRBV28
size: .
CDR3: CASSLSRGTDTQYF

V: TRBV30
size: once
CDR3: CAWSFGGTYQETQYF

V: TRBV27
size: .
CDR3: CASSLLGTSTDTQYF

V: TRBV4-1
size: .
CDR3: CASSQDNHPGQFHF

V: TRBV5-1
size: .
CDR3: CASQQGAGGEPYEQYF

V: TRBV5-1
size: .
CDR3: CASRRTGGNTGELFF

V: TRBV29-1
size: .
CDR3: CSAVTAVDTEAFF

V: TRBV29-1
size: .
CDR3: CSVSPPAGGMSDTQYF

V: TRBV7-3
size: .
CDR3: CASSLTSGINDEQFF

V: TRBV28
size: .
CDR3: CASTQTGGGQPQHF

V: TRBV28
size: .
CDR3: CASSFMGAGDQNIQYF

V: TRBV30
size: .
CDR3: CAWRPRDRGFEKLFF

V: TRBV28
size: .
CDR3: CASSLYQDSTNEKLFF

V: TRBV4-1
size: .
CDR3: CASSHVASSGEQYF

V: TRBV6-1
size: .
CDR3: CASSAQSADTQYF

V: TRBV20-1
size: .
CDR3: CSARPLDEQFF

V: TRBV19
size: .
CDR3: CASKVGDNQPQHF

V: TRBV7-3
size: few
CDR3: CASSLKGTSGSDNEQFF

V: TRBV18
size: few
CDR3: CASSPFPSGRTSTDTQYF

V: TRBV2
size: .
CDR3: CASGGLAGYHITDTQYF

V: TRBV12-1
size: .
CDR3: CASSFEEGQGANGANVLTF

V: TRBV23-1
size: .
CDR3: CASSHTNLAVNEQFF

V: TRBV5-1
size: few
CDR3: CASSLATGEETQYF